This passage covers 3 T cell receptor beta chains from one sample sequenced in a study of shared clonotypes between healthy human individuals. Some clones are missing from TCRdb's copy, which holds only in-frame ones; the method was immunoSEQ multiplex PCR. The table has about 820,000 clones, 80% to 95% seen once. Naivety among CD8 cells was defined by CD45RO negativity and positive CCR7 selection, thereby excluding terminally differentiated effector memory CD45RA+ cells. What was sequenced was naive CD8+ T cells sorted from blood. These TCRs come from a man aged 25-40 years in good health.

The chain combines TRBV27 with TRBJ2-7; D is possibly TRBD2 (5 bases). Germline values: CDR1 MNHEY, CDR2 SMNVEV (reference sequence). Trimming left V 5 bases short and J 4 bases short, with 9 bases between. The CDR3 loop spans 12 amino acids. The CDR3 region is CASSVEGYEQYF. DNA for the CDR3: TGTGCCAGCAGTGTAGAGGGATACGAGCAGTACTTC.

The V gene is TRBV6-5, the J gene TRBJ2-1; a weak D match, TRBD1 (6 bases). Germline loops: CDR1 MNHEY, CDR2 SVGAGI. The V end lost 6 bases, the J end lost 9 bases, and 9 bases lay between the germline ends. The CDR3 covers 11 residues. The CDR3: CASRSGAEQFF. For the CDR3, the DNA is TGTGCCAGCAGGTCAGGGGCTGAGCAGTTCTTC.

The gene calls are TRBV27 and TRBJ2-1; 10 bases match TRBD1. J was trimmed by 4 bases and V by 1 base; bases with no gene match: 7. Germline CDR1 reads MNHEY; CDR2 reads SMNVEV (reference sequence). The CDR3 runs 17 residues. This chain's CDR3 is CASSLWIDRGQYNEQFF. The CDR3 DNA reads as TGTGCCAGCAGTTTATGGATCGACAGGGGGCAGTACAATGAGCAGTTCTTC.